This T cell receptor (beta chain) appears in the sequencing data of a study of T cells in Graves' hyperthyroidism and ophthalmopathy. The sample holds many counts of this clonotype. Its target is not known. This CDR3 has 12 amino acids. In germline, CDR1 is MNHNS, CDR2 SASEGT. V dropped 2 bases and J dropped 7 bases, with 6 bases sitting between them. Amplified TCR beta CDR3 regions came from RNA transcripts. A set of HTBI primers served as the primers for a first-round RT-PCR of the TCR CDR3. MiXCR, applied by TCRdb to the multiplex PCR reads, yields one record per CDR3 protein. Of roughly 500,000 distinct CDR3 sequences in the sample, about 43% were seen once. Diagnoses used clinical symptoms, serum thyroxine and TRAb, thyroid ultrasound and orbital computed tomography. Study-wide results and limits: Researchers report that a 13 V-J model separated ophthalmopathy from stable hyperthyroidism. The model's output predicted ophthalmopathy at a median of roughly 6.9 months prior to onset. Most expanded thyroid clonotypes above 0.001 recurred in blood.

The V call is TRBV6-1, the J call TRBJ1-5; D gene uncertain. The sequence was collected from an adult woman with Graves' disease, either hyperthyroidism or ophthalmopathy (not recorded which). Sequences were obtained from peripheral blood or thyroid tissue (not recorded which). CDR3 DNA: TGTGCCAGCAGTGAAAGGCGGCAGCCCCAGCATTTT. It is translated as CASSERRQPQHF.